Listed here are 30 T cell receptor beta chains from one sample, sequenced in a study of T cells after yellow fever vaccination. TCRdb processed the 5' RACE reads anew with MiXCR; each CDR3 protein has one entry. The sample includes hundreds of thousands of distinct CDR3 sequences, approximately 13% of them seen just once. Material: PBMCs, obtained on the day of the yellow fever booster vaccination. The receptors derive from a man aged 30 to 45 who received the YFV17D yellow fever vaccine.

The chain recombines TRBV15 with TRBJ2-3; D perhaps matches TRBD2 (5 bases). The CDR3 loop spans 15 amino acids. CDR1 LNHNV and CDR2 YYDKDF come from the germline V gene (reference sequence). Trimming cost V 5 bases and J 1 base, with 13 bases left between them. CDR3 amino acids: CATSGRLSGTDTQYF. The CDR3 region has the DNA TGTGCCACCAGCGGACGACTATCTGGCACAGATACGCAGTATTTT.

This clonotype has a handful of counts. The rearrangement uses TRBV11-2 and TRBJ2-1; D remains ambiguous. The CDR3 loop spans 16 amino acids. V was shortened by 5 bases and J by 9 bases, with 23 bases between the two germline ends. CDR1 is SGHAT, CDR2 FQNNGV, per germline. CDR3 loop: CASSAAVGLLASEQFF. CDR3 nucleotides: TGTGCCAGCAGCGCGGCGGTAGGCCTACTGGCCAGTGAGCAGTTCTTC.

This CDR3 is CAAALGDLAGGPTQYF. The DNA of the CDR3 is TGTGCCGCTGCTTTGGGGGATCTAGCGGGAGGGCCCACGCAGTATTTT. The chain is built from TRBV7-9 and TRBJ2-3; 12 nucleotides align to TRBD2. Germline V gene lookup returns CDR1 SEHNR and CDR2 FQNEAQ (reference sequence). V dropped 11 bases and J dropped 9; count of bases not matched to a gene: 18. The CDR3 length is 16 residues.

V gene TRBV24-1 combines with J gene TRBJ2-1; D is undetermined. V was cut by 2 bases and J by 12 bases, with 10 bases left in between. The CDR3 has 12 amino acids. Germline V gene data show CDR1 as KGHDR and CDR2 as SFDVKD. Here the CDR3 reads CATSDSLLGQFF. CDR3 nucleotide sequence: TGTGCCACCAGTGATTCCCTCCTGGGGCAGTTCTTC.

V and J are TRBV20-1 and TRBJ2-7, with D hard to call. CDR3 length equals 12 residues. V was trimmed by 6 bases and J by 5 bases, leaving 14 bases between them. From germline, CDR1 is DFQATT and CDR2 SNEGSKA (reference sequence). CDR3 in DNA: TGCAGTGCCCGAGAGGTGGGAAACGAGCAGTACTTC. This gives the protein CSAREVGNEQYF.

V gene TRBV5-6 combines with J gene TRBJ2-1; 10 nucleotides line up with TRBD2. The J segment lost 0 bases and the V segment lost 5 bases, leaving 5 bases of the junction unmatched. The CDR3 runs 16 residues. CDR1 and CDR2 from the germline V gene are SGHDT and YYEEEE. DNA for the CDR3: TGTGCCAGCAGAGCGGGAGGGCCTAGCTCCTACAATGAGCAGTTCTTC. Translation gives CASRAGGPSSYNEQFF.

This clonotype was observed a handful of times. The CDR3, as DNA: TGCGCCAGCAGCCCTGAACCGGTAGGAAGCACAGATACGCAGTATTTT. It specifies CASSPEPVGSTDTQYF. The rearrangement uses TRBV5-1 and TRBJ2-3; D unclear. The V end was cut by 4 bases, the J end by 0 bases, with 15 bases between. The germline V gene has CDR1 SGHRS and CDR2 YFSETQ. The CDR3 length is 16 residues.

This chain connects TRBV21-1 to TRBJ2-1; the table gives TRBD1 as D, unverified against the DNA. TRBV21-1 is given as a pseudogene. This CDR3 is built from 16 residues. In DNA, the CDR3 is TGTGCCAGCAGCAAAAGGGAGAAAAGGGGTTACAATGAGCAGTTCTTC. This codes for CASSKREKRGYNEQFF.

This clonotype was seen ten or more times. V is TRBV6-2 or TRBV6-3 and J is TRBJ2-1; D unresolved. This CDR3 region has 13 residues. The germline V and J ends were trimmed by 1 base and 8 bases, with 9 bases remaining between them. Germline CDR1 and CDR2: MNHEY and SVGEGT. CDR3 in DNA: TGTGCCAGCAGTTACTACCCGGTGGATGAGCAGTTCTTC. It yields the protein CASSYYPVDEQFF.

This sequence joins TRBV7-9 and TRBJ2-3, with TRBD2 matching 9 bases. The CDR3 loop spans 14 amino acids. V dropped 10 bases and J dropped 4; count of bases not matched to a gene: 9. CDR1 SEHNR and CDR2 FQNEAQ come from the germline V gene (reference sequence). In nucleotides, the CDR3 is TGTGCCACCCCGAGAGCGGGAGGAGCAGATACGCAGTATTTT. It encodes CATPRAGGADTQYF.

The table lists this clonotype with a count of one. V and J are TRBV12-3 or TRBV12-4 and TRBJ1-4; no reliable D call. V lost 6 bases, J lost 7 bases, and 15 bases lay in between. This CDR3 has 14 amino acids. The chain's CDR3 is CASSQTGKGEKLFF. CDR3 DNA sequence: TGTGCCAGCAGCCAAACGGGGAAGGGTGAAAAACTGTTTTTT.

The chain recombines TRBV5-1 with TRBJ2-5, with a possible D match to TRBD2 (6 bases). In germline, CDR1 is SGHRS, CDR2 YFSETQ. CDR3 size: 15 residues. V was cut by 1 base and J by 4 bases, with 14 bases left in between. The CDR3 loop reads CASSLLSGVRETQYF. CDR3 in DNA: TGCGCCAGCAGCTTGCTCTCGGGGGTGAGAGAGACCCAGTACTTC.

This clonotype has only a few counts. The chain joins TRBV29-1 to TRBJ1-1; no clear D gene. Trimming pared 2 bases from V and 5 bases from J, leaving 12 bases between. The CDR3 sequence is 13 residues long. CDR1 SQVTM and CDR2 ANQGSEA come from the germline V gene. This chain's CDR3 is CSVERALGTEAFF. In DNA, the CDR3 is TGCAGCGTTGAAAGGGCCCTTGGGACTGAAGCTTTCTTT.

CDR3 DNA: TGTGCCAGCAGCGTCGCGCTGGGTTCGGGGGAGCAGTACTTC. Amino acids: CASSVALGSGEQYF. This sequence joins TRBV7-9 and TRBJ2-7; D may be TRBD2 (5 bases). The CDR3 consists of 14 residues. Germline CDR1 SEHNR, CDR2 FQNEAQ (reference sequence). V lost 5 bases and J 7 bases, leaving 18 bases between the germline ends.

The gene calls are TRBV7-9 and TRBJ2-7; 7 nucleotides line up with TRBD1. The V segment lost 1 base and the J segment 1 base; nucleotides outside the gene matches: 16. The CDR3 extends over 19 amino acids. In germline, CDR1 is SEHNR, CDR2 FQNEAQ (reference sequence). The CDR3 reads CASSLGEWDSRRKSYEQYF. The CDR3 DNA sequence: TGTGCCAGCAGCTTAGGAGAATGGGACAGCAGGCGGAAGTCCTACGAGCAGTACTTC.

This clonotype appeared a few times. The CDR3 sequence: CASSLALAGSLNNEQFF. CDR3 coding DNA: TGTGCCAGCAGCTTAGCACTAGCGGGATCCCTTAACAATGAGCAGTTCTTC. The chain employs TRBV7-2 and TRBJ2-1; 10 bases are shared with TRBD2. Trimming at V came to 0 bases and at J to 5 bases, leaving 7 bases not matched to a gene. Germline values: CDR1 SGHTA, CDR2 FQGNSA. The CDR3 length is 17 residues.

The chain recombines TRBV11-2 with TRBJ2-1, with D possibly TRBD2 on 7 matching bases. This CDR3 has 19 amino acids. Trimming removed 0 bases from V and 9 bases from J, with 27 bases in between. Germline values: CDR1 SGHAT, CDR2 FQNNGV. CDR3 in amino acids: CASSLENGEGGTSSLEQFF. CDR3 nucleotides: TGTGCCAGCAGCTTAGAAAATGGGGAGGGGGGGACTTCGAGTCTTGAGCAGTTCTTC.

V gene TRBV21-1 combines with J gene TRBJ2-1; the DNA was not used to check the table's D call, TRBD1. TRBV21-1 is a known pseudogene. The CDR3 loop spans 13 amino acids. For the CDR3, the DNA is TGTGCCAGCAGCCAGCAGACAGGCTGTGAGCAGTTCTTC. This encodes CASSQQTGCEQFF.

The sample holds many counts of this clonotype. Compared with germline, one end of the junction differs, possibly owing to a read error. The chain employs TRBV7-7 and TRBJ2-5, with 7 nucleotides matching TRBD2. The CDR3 spans 15 residues. From germline, CDR1 is SSHAT and CDR2 FNYEAQ (reference sequence). The CDR3 loop reads CASSTGRSGKETQYF. CDR3 nucleotides: TGTGCTAGCAGCACCGGGAGGAGCGGCAAAGAGACCCAGTACTTC.

This clonotype was detected a few times. The V gene is TRBV30, the J gene TRBJ1-6; no clear D. Trimming cost V 5 bases and J 10 bases, with 12 bases left between them. The germline CDR1 and CDR2 sequences are GTSNPN and SVGIG (reference sequence). The CDR3 extends over 12 amino acids. The CDR3 region has the DNA TGTGCCTGGGGGTTTCACGGGTCACCCCTCCACTTT. Translation gives CAWGFHGSPLHF.

Ten or more counts support this clonotype. This chain uses TRBV6-2 or TRBV6-3 with TRBJ2-1, with TRBD2 matching over 12 bases. From germline, CDR1 is MNHEY and CDR2 SVGEGT. The CDR3 is 17 amino acids. J gave up 5 bases and V 6 bases, and 11 bases lay outside the gene matches. The DNA of the CDR3 is TGTGCCAGCAGCCCCGTACCGAGACTAGCGGGAGACAATGAGCAGTTCTTC. Its protein product is CASSPVPRLAGDNEQFF.

The chain recombines TRBV2 with TRBJ2-7, with 13 nucleotides matching TRBD2. This CDR3 comprises 19 residues. J was trimmed by 1 base and V by 6 bases; bases with no gene match: 15. CDR1 and CDR2 (germline): SNHLY, FYNNEI. The CDR3: CASSAGGLAGDKRSYEQYF. The CDR3, as DNA: TGTGCCAGCAGCGCAGGAGGACTAGCGGGAGATAAAAGGTCCTACGAGCAGTACTTC.

This rearrangement joins TRBV20-1 to TRBJ1-1; no definite D call. Between the trimmed V and J ends, which lost 5 bases and 1 base, there was a span of 5 bases. Germline loops: CDR1 DFQATT, CDR2 SNEGSKA (reference sequence). This CDR3 region has 11 residues. CDR3 amino acids: CSASENTEAFF. The CDR3 DNA is TGCAGTGCTTCGGAGAACACTGAAGCTTTCTTT.

This clonotype has a count of ten or more. The rearrangement joins TRBV24-1 to TRBJ2-1; 8 nucleotides align to TRBD2. The V segment lost 2 bases and the J segment 5 bases; nucleotides outside the gene matches: 10. The CDR3 spans 17 residues. CDR1 is KGHDR, CDR2 SFDVKD, per germline. The CDR3 reads CATSDWTGLGVHNEQFF. The CDR3, as DNA: TGTGCCACCAGTGATTGGACGGGACTAGGGGTCCACAATGAGCAGTTCTTC.

This clonotype was observed a handful of times. The chain combines TRBV4-3 with TRBJ2-1; 10 bases agree with TRBD2. This CDR3 has 17 amino acids. CDR1 LGHNA and CDR2 YSLEER come from the germline V gene. With V trimmed by 0 bases and J by 6 bases, 8 bases remained unmatched. CDR3 DNA: TGCGCCAGCAGCCAAGAAGGTGCGACTAGCGGGCTCAATGAGCAGTTCTTC. This codes for CASSQEGATSGLNEQFF.

This clonotype was picked up a small number of times. The chain couples TRBV19 to TRBJ2-1, with 10 bases fitting TRBD2. V lost 10 bases and J lost 5; bases outside the gene matches: 2. The CDR3 is 12 amino acids. Germline CDR1 reads LNHDA; CDR2 reads SQIVND (reference sequence). The CDR3 loop is CATGLADNEQFF. For the CDR3, the DNA is TGTGCCACAGGACTAGCGGACAATGAGCAGTTCTTC.

This chain joins TRBV6-5 and TRBJ2-5, with D uncertain. The V end was cut by 8 bases, the J end by 2 bases, with 9 bases between. The length of the CDR3 is 12 residues. The germline V gene encodes CDR1 MNHEY and CDR2 SVGAGI. The CDR3 protein is CASASDQETQYF. The CDR3 DNA follows: TGTGCCAGCGCCTCAGATCAAGAGACCCAGTACTTC.

This clonotype was counted between two and nine times. The rearrangement links TRBV7-6 to TRBJ2-3; the D is unclear. Trimming left V 5 bases short and J 2 bases short, with 8 bases between. The CDR3 extends over 13 amino acids. The V gene's germline CDR1 is SGHVS and CDR2 FNYEAQ. CDR3 DNA sequence: TGTGCCAGCAGCCGACTGGTCACAGATACGCAGTATTTT. Protein: CASSRLVTDTQYF.

This clonotype was seen ten or more times. The chain carries TRBV6-2 or TRBV6-3 and TRBJ2-7, with TRBD2 identical over 8 bases. After removal of 2 bases from V and 6 bases from J, the junction contained 15 bases not matched to a gene. Germline CDR1 and CDR2: MNHEY and SVGEGT. The CDR3 runs 17 residues. The DNA of the CDR3 is TGTGCCAGCAGTTACGCTGTGGCGGGACTAGTTGCTGGCGAGCAGTACTTC. Protein product: CASSYAVAGLVAGEQYF.

The chain couples TRBV24-1 to TRBJ2-5; perhaps TRBD1 as D (5 bases). Germline V gene data show CDR1 as KGHDR and CDR2 as SFDVKD. Trimming pared 4 bases from V and 0 bases from J, leaving 8 bases between. CDR3 length: 14 residues. As DNA, the CDR3 is TGTGCCACCAGTGACCAGGGTAACCAAGAGACCCAGTACTTC. It specifies CATSDQGNQETQYF.